Below, 18 T cell receptor beta chains from the same sample are listed, as sequenced in a study of neoadjuvant anti-PD-1 for oral cavity cancer. TCRdb's copy holds only in-frame clones and misses some; the assay was immunoSEQ multiplex PCR. Of some 11,000 clones listed, approximately 52% were seen once; the top ten hold under 30%. The sample consisted of tumor tissue, taken before nivolumab (anti-PD-1) treatment. The receptors here all came from a person aged 40-85 years with oral cavity squamous cell carcinoma.

This clone is medium-sized by share. The V call is TRBV27, the J call TRBJ2-1; D gene unclear. Looked up from germline, CDR1 is MNHEY and CDR2 is SMNVEV (reference sequence). Trimming cost V 2 bases and J 5 bases, with 13 bases left between them. The CDR3 has 15 amino acids. In DNA, the CDR3 is TGTGCCAGCAGTTTAGGCAGCGTATGGGACAATGAGCAGTTCTTC. Amino acids: CASSLGSVWDNEQFF.

V usage is TRBV25-1 and J usage is TRBJ1-1; tentative D call: TRBD1 (5 bases). This CDR3 comprises 13 residues. V was cut by 9 bases and J by 6 bases, with 17 bases left in between. The germline gives CDR1 MGHDK, CDR2 SYGVNS. The CDR3 coding sequence is TGTGCCAGTAGCTTCGACCGGGGCCCTGAAGCTTTCTTT. The encoded protein is CASSFDRGPEAFF.

The chain carries TRBV6-1 and TRBJ1-5, with a tentative D call TRBD1 (6 bases). The germline V and J ends were trimmed by 6 bases and 5 bases, with 11 bases remaining between them. The CDR3 extends over 13 amino acids. The V gene's germline CDR1 is MNHNS and CDR2 SASEGT. The CDR3 protein is CASRPNRDQPQHF. Here the CDR3 DNA reads TGTGCCAGCAGGCCGAACAGGGATCAGCCCCAGCATTTT.

This clone has only one observation. This sequence joins TRBV6-6 and TRBJ1-1; 9 bases align to TRBD1. The CDR3 extends over 13 amino acids. V lost 0 bases to trimming and J lost 11 bases; unmatched junction nucleotides: 4. The germline gives CDR1 MNHNY, CDR2 SVGAGI (reference sequence). The CDR3 region has the DNA TGTGCCAGCAGTTACTCGGACAGGGGTATGGCTTTCTTT. Protein product: CASSYSDRGMAFF.

This chain links TRBV19 with TRBJ2-2; D is unclear. V was clipped by 1 base and J by 1 base, with 4 bases between them. This CDR3 is 14 amino acids long. CDR1 is LNHDA, CDR2 SQIVND, per germline (reference sequence). For the CDR3, the DNA is TGTGCCAGTAGTATAGCAGGGAACACCGGGGAGCTGTTTTTT. Protein sequence: CASSIAGNTGELFF.

This chain uses TRBV9 with TRBJ1-1; TRBD1 aligns across 11 bases. Per germline, CDR1 SGDLS and CDR2 YYNGEE. The V gene end was trimmed by 3 bases and the J gene end by 3 bases; junction bases not matched to a gene: 13. The CDR3 sequence is 18 residues long. The CDR3 DNA is TGTGCCAGCAGCGCTCACCGGGACAGGGGGGGATTTGACACTGAAGCTTTCTTT. Encoded protein: CASSAHRDRGGFDTEAFF.

The chain links TRBV9 to TRBJ2-3; 10 nucleotides align to TRBD2. V trimming: 3 bases; J trimming: 2 bases; junction bases outside the gene matches: 9. The CDR3 loop spans 17 amino acids. The V gene's germline CDR1 is SGDLS and CDR2 YYNGEE. CDR3: CASSAGLAGGFTDTQYF. The CDR3 nucleotides read TGTGCCAGCAGCGCGGGTTTAGCGGGGGGTTTCACAGATACGCAGTATTTT.

By proportion, this clone is medium-sized (0.01 to 0.1%). The V and J genes are TRBV18 and TRBJ2-2; 9 bases fit TRBD1. The CDR3 covers 17 residues. Germline assignment: CDR1 KGHSH and CDR2 LQKENI. The V segment lost 4 bases and the J segment 2 bases; nucleotides outside the gene matches: 8. The CDR3 protein is CASSRRPGQGNTGELFF. In nucleotides, the CDR3 is TGTGCCAGCTCACGACGGCCGGGACAGGGTAACACCGGGGAGCTGTTTTTT.

This sequence joins TRBV19 and TRBJ1-1; unclear D gene. This CDR3 region has 16 residues. Germline assignment: CDR1 LNHDA and CDR2 SQIVND (reference sequence). V was trimmed by 3 bases and J by 6 bases, leaving 20 bases between them. The DNA of the CDR3 is TGTGCCAGTAGTATCGATTCGCGGGTTCTGGGCTCTGAAGCTTTCTTT. Its protein is CASSIDSRVLGSEAFF.

This clone was observed a handful of times. The chain combines TRBV11-2 with TRBJ2-5; a weak D match, TRBD2 (7 bases). Germline assignment: CDR1 SGHAT and CDR2 FQNNGV. The V end lost 2 bases, the J end lost 2 bases, and 15 bases lay between the germline ends. This CDR3 comprises 16 residues. This chain's CDR3 is CASSLTAGAGQETQYF. CDR3 in DNA: TGTGCCAGCAGCTTAACGGCGGGGGCTGGGCAAGAGACCCAGTACTTC.

This clone has only a few counts. This chain uses TRBV20-1 with TRBJ1-2; no clear D. The CDR3 is made up of 11 amino acids. Germline V gene lookup returns CDR1 DFQATT and CDR2 SNEGSKA (reference sequence). V was trimmed by 4 bases and J by 4 bases, leaving 7 bases between them. CDR3 DNA: TGCAGTGCTAAGTCCTCCTATGGCTACACCTTC. Translating it yields CSAKSSYGYTF.

This sequence joins TRBV5-6 and TRBJ2-5, with D possibly TRBD1 on 6 matching bases. The CDR3 totals 16 residues. Germline V gene sequence: CDR1 SGHDT, CDR2 YYEEEE. The germline V and J ends were trimmed by 4 bases and 5 bases, with 21 bases remaining between them. CDR3 region: CASSPLSGTNWETQYF. The CDR3, as DNA: TGTGCCAGCAGCCCCCTGAGTGGGACAAATTGGGAGACCCAGTACTTC.

This chain joins TRBV7-2 and TRBJ1-2, with D maybe TRBD1 (5 bases). Trimming cost V 2 bases and J 0 bases, with 10 bases left between them. CDR1 is SGHTA and CDR2 is FQGNSA in the germline V gene. This CDR3 has 15 residues. The CDR3 nucleotides are TGTGCCAGCAGCTTATCCAGGGCCCCTAACTATGGCTACACCTTC. It specifies CASSLSRAPNYGYTF.

This clone was detected only a few times. The CDR3 loop reads CASSVEPDGNTIYF. The DNA of the CDR3 is TGTGCCAGCAGCGTAGAGCCAGACGGAAACACCATATATTTT. This chain links TRBV9 with TRBJ1-3; no clear D gene. Trimming took 0 bases from V and 4 from J, leaving 8 bases between them. This CDR3 has 14 amino acids. Germline V gene data show CDR1 as SGDLS and CDR2 as YYNGEE.

This chain joins TRBV30 and TRBJ2-2; 7 bases align to TRBD1. The ends lost 0 bases at V and 3 bases at J; junction bases unmatched: 7. The CDR3 is made up of 16 amino acids. Germline CDR1 reads GTSNPN; CDR2 reads SVGIG (reference sequence). CDR3 loop: CAWSVEGARYTGELFF. CDR3 DNA sequence: TGTGCCTGGAGTGTTGAGGGGGCGAGGTACACCGGGGAGCTGTTTTTT.

This clone was picked up a small number of times. The chain is built from TRBV19 and TRBJ1-2; the D gene is possibly TRBD1 (6 bases). The germline CDR1 and CDR2 sequences are LNHDA and SQIVND (reference sequence). Trimming took off 6 bases at V and 2 bases at J, with 16 bases between the two ends. The CDR3 runs to 15 residues. The CDR3 DNA sequence: TGTGCCAGTAGCATGGACGGGGGGCGCAACTATGGCTACACCTTC. It yields the protein CASSMDGGRNYGYTF.

A note on this clone: The same CDR3 also results from other DNA sequences found in this sample. The rearrangement joins TRBV18 to TRBJ1-2, with no clear D. The CDR3 has 13 amino acids. Trimming removed 3 bases at V and 8 bases at J, with 13 bases between. Germline V gene lookup returns CDR1 KGHSH and CDR2 LQKENI. The CDR3 region is CASSPQGLGGYTF. As DNA, the CDR3 is TGTGCCAGCTCACCCCAAGGCCTGGGCGGCTACACCTTC.

V gene TRBV5-4 combines with J gene TRBJ2-2, with D perhaps given as TRBD1 or TRBD2 (5 bases each). With 2 bases removed from V and 2 bases from J, the gap between germline ends came to 10 bases. The CDR3 extends over 15 amino acids. The germline V gene encodes CDR1 SGHNT and CDR2 YYREEE (reference sequence). The CDR3 nucleotides are TGTGCCAGCAGCTTTGGGGGTGTTAACACCGGGGAGCTGTTTTTT. Translated, it gives CASSFGGVNTGELFF. The entire variable domain, with the rest obtained from reference TRBV5-4 and TRBJ2-2, is as follows: ETGVTQSPTHLIKTRGQQVTLRCSSQSGHNTVSWYQQALGQGPQFIFQYYREEENGRGNFPPRFSGLQFPNYSSELNVNALELDDSALYLCASSFGGVNTGELFFGEGSRLTVL.